This T cell receptor beta chain was obtained from a study of cytomegalovirus exposure and HLA in healthy donors. Study-wide findings and caveats: Reports described diagnosis of cytomegalovirus status by the classifier as highly specific and sensitive. Most TCR sequences were rare, but some public TCRs occurred in many donors. First-cohort TCR clusters were later found to tend to co-occur in the approximately 120 validation repertoires.

Germline V lookup: CDR1 DFQATT, CDR2 SNEGSKA (reference sequence). V lost 6 bases and J lost 7, with 13 bases in between. The CDR3 contains 11 residues. This clone was observed once. The antigen is undetermined. The sample contains more than one DNA sequence encoding this CDR3. The donors were part of the 120-subject validation cohort, which stood apart from the roughly 670-subject first cohort. Measured with immunoSEQ multiplex PCR; TCRdb has only the in-frame clones, and not every one. The table has about 190,000 clones, 84% seen once. The sequenced sample was PBMCs. The TCR originated in a man aged 18 to 29 in good health and CMV-seropositive. The rearrangement links TRBV20-1 to TRBJ2-7; D is perhaps TRBD2 (6 bases). The CDR3 spells CSASSGGEQYF. The CDR3 DNA sequence: TGCAGTGCCTCGTCCGGGGGTGAGCAGTACTTC.